One sample yielded the 27 T cell receptor beta chains listed below, sequenced in a study of CD4 T cells in relation to SARS-CoV-2 and coronaviruses. Assay used: immunoSEQ multiplex PCR; TCRdb lists only in-frame clones, some missing. The repertoire holds about 56,000 clones, with approximately 90% as singletons. Material: naive CD4+ T cells from PBMCs. Stated subset: naive CD4+ T cells isolated by negative enrichment. These receptors came from an adult with COVID-19.

The genes are TRBV11-2 and TRBJ2-1; the D is unclear. V gave up 2 bases and J gave up 6 bases, with 5 bases separating them. In germline, CDR1 is SGHAT, CDR2 FQNNGV. The CDR3 has 12 residues. The CDR3 reads CASSLSSNEQFF. The CDR3 DNA sequence: TGTGCCAGCAGCTTAAGTTCCAATGAGCAGTTCTTC.

The CDR3 DNA sequence: TGTGCCAGCACCCCGGGGGGGGCGGGCACAGATACGCAGTATTTT. This codes for CASTPGGAGTDTQYF. This rearrangement joins TRBV6-5 to TRBJ2-3; TRBD2 matches 8 bases. CDR1 and CDR2 from the germline V gene are MNHEY and SVGAGI. The CDR3 sequence is 15 residues long. V lost 7 bases to trimming and J lost 1 base; unmatched junction nucleotides: 7.

This clone appeared a single time. The chain combines TRBV5-6 with TRBJ2-1; maybe TRBD1 (5 bases). This CDR3 contains 16 residues. V was cut by 4 bases and J by 2 bases, with 16 bases left in between. CDR1 SGHDT and CDR2 YYEEEE come from the germline V gene. The CDR3 DNA is TGTGCCAGCAGCCCCGAGACAGCCTACGCCTACAATGAGCAGTTCTTC. Translated, it gives CASSPETAYAYNEQFF.

The chain links TRBV10-3 to TRBJ1-2; the D is unclear. This CDR3 is built from 13 residues. Trimming pared 4 bases from V and 6 bases from J, leaving 12 bases between. Germline V gives CDR1 ENHRY, CDR2 SYGVKD. In DNA form, the CDR3 reads TGTGCCATCAGTGCCCGGGAACCGGATGGCTACACCTTC. Encoded protein: CAISAREPDGYTF.

This chain connects TRBV11-2 to TRBJ1-5, with no clear D. CDR3 length equals 14 residues. The V end lost 0 bases, the J end lost 0 bases, and 3 bases lay between the germline ends. Germline CDR1 is SGHAT and CDR2 is FQNNGV. The CDR3 region has the DNA TGTGCCAGCAGCTTAGATGGTAGCAATCAGCCCCAGCATTTT. This sequence encodes CASSLDGSNQPQHF.

J is TRBJ2-3 and V is TRBV7-9; either TRBD1 or TRBD2 may fit D (6 bases each). Between the trimmed V and J ends, which lost 2 bases and 0 bases, there was a span of 12 bases. The CDR3 has 16 amino acids. Germline V gene lookup returns CDR1 SEHNR and CDR2 FQNEAQ (reference sequence). The CDR3 region is CASSLSSGASTDTQYF. Written as DNA, the CDR3 is TGTGCCAGCAGCTTATCGTCGGGGGCGAGCACAGATACGCAGTATTTT.

This clone was counted a single time. This sequence joins TRBV7-9 and TRBJ2-1; TRBD1 aligns across 9 bases. This CDR3 spans 15 amino acids. J gave up 6 bases and V 1 base, and 4 bases lay outside the gene matches. Germline V lookup: CDR1 SEHNR, CDR2 FQNEAQ (reference sequence). This chain's CDR3 is CASSLVRTGVNEQFF. CDR3 nucleotides: TGTGCCAGCAGCTTAGTCCGGACAGGGGTCAATGAGCAGTTCTTC.

The rearrangement joins TRBV15 to TRBJ2-1; 7 bases are shared with TRBD2. The CDR3 sequence is 17 residues long. The J segment lost 2 bases and the V segment lost 3 bases, leaving 10 bases of the junction unmatched. Germline V CDR1 and CDR2: LNHNV, YYDKDF (reference sequence). The CDR3 sequence is CATSRGRADNPYNEQFF. CDR3 DNA sequence: TGTGCCACCAGCAGGGGGAGGGCAGATAATCCCTACAATGAGCAGTTCTTC.

This chain joins TRBV7-8 and TRBJ2-1; D perhaps matches TRBD2 (6 bases). The CDR3 runs 15 residues. The germline V gene has CDR1 SGHVS and CDR2 FQNEAQ. V shed 2 bases and J shed 1 base, with 9 bases lying between them. The CDR3 sequence is CASSLRRGSYNEQFF. As DNA, the CDR3 is TGTGCCAGCAGCTTACGGCGGGGATCCTACAATGAGCAGTTCTTC.

The chain couples TRBV2 to TRBJ1-6; D gene unclear. This CDR3 has 14 amino acids. The germline V and J ends were trimmed by 7 bases and 6 bases, with 13 bases remaining between them. The germline V gene encodes CDR1 SNHLY and CDR2 FYNNEI. CDR3: CASTDARINSPLHF. The CDR3 DNA sequence: TGTGCCAGCACCGACGCCAGGATTAATTCACCCCTCCACTTT. The whole variable domain, remainder taken from reference TRBV2 and TRBJ1-6, is EPEVTQTPSHQVTQMGQEVILRCVPISNHLYFYWYRQILGQKVEFLVSFYNNEISEKSEIFDDQFSVERPDGSNFTLKIRSTKLEDSAMYFCASTDARINSPLHFGNGTRLTVT.

This chain links TRBV7-6 with TRBJ2-5; 14 nucleotides agree with TRBD2. V lost 5 bases and J lost 5; bases outside the gene matches: 4. CDR3 length equals 15 residues. Per germline, CDR1 SGHVS and CDR2 FNYEAQ. The CDR3 DNA is TGTGCCAGCAGCCCGGGACTAGCGGGAGTGGAGACCCAGTACTTC. Protein product: CASSPGLAGVETQYF.

The gene calls are TRBV10-3 and TRBJ2-2; D gene uncertain. This CDR3 is 19 amino acids long. The V gene lost 10 bases and the J gene lost 0 bases, with 27 bases spanning the gap. The V gene's germline CDR1 is ENHRY and CDR2 SYGVKD. The CDR3 reads CATKPWVLGQPSNTGELFF. CDR3 DNA sequence: TGTGCCACCAAGCCCTGGGTGTTAGGGCAACCCTCGAACACCGGGGAGCTGTTTTTT.

This chain uses TRBV5-4 with TRBJ2-3; TRBD2 might be the D (6 bases). The CDR3 is made up of 19 amino acids. Per germline, CDR1 SGHNT and CDR2 YYREEE (reference sequence). Trimming left V 4 bases short and J 6 bases short, with 30 bases between. The CDR3 sequence: CASSHTLMPGVGGWDTQYF. The DNA for the CDR3 is TGTGCCAGCAGCCACACCTTGATGCCGGGAGTCGGTGGGTGGGATACGCAGTATTTT. Full variable domain (missing parts from reference TRBV5-4 and TRBJ2-3): ETGVTQSPTHLIKTRGQQVTLRCSSQSGHNTVSWYQQALGQGPQFIFQYYREEENGRGNFPPRFSGLQFPNYSSELNVNALELDDSALYLCASSHTLMPGVGGWDTQYFGPGTRLTVL.

This clone has more than one count but fewer than ten. J is TRBJ2-7 and V is TRBV5-1; TRBD1 agrees at 11 bases. Germline CDR1 is SGHRS and CDR2 is YFSETQ. The CDR3 runs to 16 residues. Trimming removed 2 bases from V and 5 bases from J; junction bases left unmatched: 9. CDR3: CASSFQTGTGGNEQYF. In DNA, the CDR3 is TGCGCCAGCAGCTTTCAAACCGGGACAGGGGGAAACGAGCAGTACTTC.

This sequence joins TRBV6-2 or TRBV6-3 and TRBJ2-3; 9 positions agree with TRBD2. The junction had 4 bases not matched to a gene; V was cut back by 2 bases and J by 4 bases. From germline, CDR1 is MNHEY and CDR2 SVGEGT. The CDR3 is 15 amino acids. CDR3 nucleotide sequence: TGTGCCAGCAGTTACCCGCGGGAGGGAGCAGATACGCAGTATTTT. Its protein product is CASSYPREGADTQYF.

This rearrangement joins TRBV19 to TRBJ1-1, with 7 bases matching TRBD1. Germline lookup yields CDR1 LNHDA and CDR2 SQIVND (reference sequence). J gave up 7 bases and V 4 bases, and 18 bases lay outside the gene matches. This CDR3 comprises 17 residues. The CDR3 DNA is TGTGCCAGTAGTAAACTCGCATTAGGGGCAGGGGGACTTGAAGCTTTCTTT. Translated: CASSKLALGAGGLEAFF.

This clone was detected once. The rearrangement uses TRBV6-2 or TRBV6-3 and TRBJ2-1; 8 positions match TRBD2. The CDR3 totals 17 residues. V shed 5 bases and J 4 bases; nucleotides not matched to a gene: 13. CDR1 MNHEY and CDR2 SVGEGT come from the germline V gene. The CDR3 sequence: CASSRRTSPTQYNEQFF. For the CDR3, the DNA is TGTGCCAGCAGTCGTCGGACTAGCCCCACGCAGTACAATGAGCAGTTCTTC.

CDR3 protein: CASSSFWLLGANVLTF. CDR3 bases: TGTGCCAGCAGTTCGTTTTGGCTTTTGGGGGCCAACGTCCTGACTTTC. V gene TRBV28 combines with J gene TRBJ2-6; D not certain. Between the trimmed V and J ends, which lost 4 bases and 4 bases, there was a span of 14 bases. The CDR3 totals 16 residues. Germline V gene sequence: CDR1 MDHEN, CDR2 SYDVKM.

The chain has TRBV2 and TRBJ2-7; 12 nucleotides align to TRBD2. The germline CDR1 and CDR2 sequences are SNHLY and FYNNEI. V was clipped by 8 bases and J by 6 bases; unmatched bases: 8. The CDR3 totals 14 residues. DNA for the CDR3: TGTGCCAGCCTTGAAAGGGGACTAGCGGGCGAGCAGTACTTC. Amino acids: CASLERGLAGEQYF. The variable domain in full, completed from reference TRBV2 and TRBJ2-7, reads EPEVTQTPSHQVTQMGQEVILRCVPISNHLYFYWYRQILGQKVEFLVSFYNNEISEKSEIFDDQFSVERPDGSNFTLKIRSTKLEDSAMYFCASLERGLAGEQYFGPGTRLTVT.

This clone occurred once. The chain has TRBV4-1 and TRBJ1-1; maybe TRBD1 (6 bases). CDR3 length: 16 amino acids. Trimming pared 7 bases from V and 3 bases from J, leaving 21 bases between. Germline V gene sequence: CDR1 MGHRA, CDR2 YSYEKL. The CDR3 nucleotides read TGCGCCAGCACAGGACAGACAGGAGCTATTGACACTGAAGCTTTCTTT. Translating it yields CASTGQTGAIDTEAFF.

V and J are TRBV5-1 and TRBJ2-1; 13 bases are a match to TRBD2. CDR3 length: 16 amino acids. The germline V gene encodes CDR1 SGHRS and CDR2 YFSETQ. V lost 4 bases to trimming and J lost 9 bases; unmatched junction nucleotides: 10. The CDR3 DNA reads as TGCGCCAGCAGCGCGAAAGGACTAGCGGGAGTTGGTGAGCAGTTCTTC. It encodes CASSAKGLAGVGEQFF.

CDR3 in DNA: TGTGCCAGCAGGGAATTAGCGGGTTTCTCCAATGAGCAGTTCTTC. Its translation: CASRELAGFSNEQFF. The chain is built from TRBV7-9 and TRBJ2-1; 7 bases are a match to TRBD2. The CDR3 has 15 residues. The V segment lost 6 bases and the J segment 6 bases; nucleotides outside the gene matches: 11. Germline loops: CDR1 SEHNR, CDR2 FQNEAQ (reference sequence). The full variable domain, with the rest looked up from reference TRBV7-9 and TRBJ2-1, is DTGVSQNPRHKITKRGQNVTFRCDPISEHNRLYWYRQTLGQGPEFLTYFQNEAQLEKSRLLSDRFSAERPKGSFSTLEIQRTEQGDSAMYLCASRELAGFSNEQFFGPGTRLTVL.

The CDR3 bases are TGTGCCAGCAGCCCCCCCGGGACAAAGAACAATGAGCAGTTCTTC. It translates to CASSPPGTKNNEQFF. The J gene is TRBJ2-1, the V gene TRBV5-4, with D perhaps TRBD1 (6 bases). Germline CDR1 is SGHNT and CDR2 is YYREEE (reference sequence). Trimming removed 4 bases from V and 5 bases from J, with 16 bases in between. The CDR3 length is 15 residues.

The chain carries TRBV5-6 and TRBJ2-2; 9 positions agree with TRBD1. The CDR3 extends over 16 amino acids. Germline V CDR1 and CDR2: SGHDT, YYEEEE. J gave up 5 bases and V 4 bases, and 9 bases lay outside the gene matches. The CDR3 loop reads CASSAAGTGSTGELFF. The CDR3, as DNA: TGTGCCAGCAGCGCTGCCGGGACAGGGAGTACCGGGGAGCTGTTTTTT.

The chain employs TRBV28 and TRBJ2-7, with D possibly being TRBD2 (5 bases). The CDR3 totals 16 residues. Trimming shortened V by 7 bases and J by 0 bases, and 19 bases separated the two germline ends. Germline assignment: CDR1 MDHEN and CDR2 SYDVKM. As DNA, the CDR3 is TGTGCCAGCACCCACTCGCCGGACTTCAGCTCCTACGAGCAGTACTTC. This encodes CASTHSPDFSSYEQYF.

The gene calls are TRBV25-1 and TRBJ2-5; D uncertain. The V end was cut by 3 bases, the J end by 0 bases, with 8 bases between. CDR3 length: 14 residues. The germline gives CDR1 MGHDK, CDR2 SYGVNS. The CDR3 nucleotides read TGTGCCAGCAGTGAGTCCTTGTACCAAGAGACCCAGTACTTC. Protein product: CASSESLYQETQYF.

The rearrangement uses TRBV12-3 or TRBV12-4 and TRBJ2-1, with a possible D match to TRBD1 (5 bases). With 6 bases removed from V and 10 bases from J, the gap between germline ends came to 16 bases. The CDR3 has 13 amino acids. The CDR3 reads CASSMPPGREQFF. The DNA for the CDR3 is TGTGCCAGCAGCATGCCCCCAGGGCGGGAGCAGTTCTTC.